This is a list of T cell receptor beta chains from one sample in a study of CXCR3-negative and CXCR3-positive naive CD8 T cells. TCRdb re-called the 5' RACE reads and shows each CDR3 protein once, DNA omitted. The table gives about 120,000 distinct CDR3 sequences; the top ten clones make up approximately 0.4% of it. The sequenced material came from naive CXCR3+ CD8+ T cells from blood. The receptors shown here come from a human donor in good health. Some clones in this sample may be carry-over from other donors' samples. The CDR3 runs from the conserved cysteine through the conserved F or W.

j_call,v_call,cdr3_aa
TRBJ2-1,TRBV2,CASSDVFHEQFF
TRBJ2-5,TRBV12-3/TRBV12-4,CASQNGGGETQYF
TRBJ1-2,TRBV29-1,CSVSPPGHLDYGYTF
TRBJ2-1,TRBV3-1,CASTPRPLAGGPSSYNEQFF
TRBJ2-7,TRBV7-9,CASSLVITGDHYEQYF
TRBJ2-7,TRBV5-1,CASSFLGQGSIYEQYF
TRBJ2-7,TRBV7-6,CASSSGTLPPNYEQYF
TRBJ2-7,TRBV19,CASSIFAGTPSEQYF
TRBJ2-1,TRBV5-1,CASSHDRNFNEQFF
TRBJ2-3,TRBV13,CASSPGEDTQYF
TRBJ2-7,TRBV5-1,CASSFAGVEQYF
TRBJ2-2,TRBV6-2/TRBV6-3,CASSDLSPGELFF
TRBJ2-2,TRBV7-8,CASSSGGPGGGELFF
TRBJ2-3,TRBV3-1,CASSQWTSGIPTDTQYF
TRBJ1-1,TRBV7-9,CASSPEVGPTEAFF
TRBJ1-5,TRBV23-1,CASSLSAIYDHWPQHF
TRBJ2-1,TRBV7-2,CASSLNLAPYNEQFF
TRBJ2-7,TRBV9,CASSEERQPREQYF
TRBJ1-1,TRBV27,CATHDGAALEAFF
TRBJ2-5,TRBV7-3,CASSSDGETQYF
TRBJ2-7,TRBV5-1,CASSLDRFGYEQYF
TRBJ2-1,TRBV11-2,CASSPGQGYNEQFF
TRBJ2-5,TRBV14,CASSQDGGMETQYF
TRBJ1-1,TRBV4-2,CASSQDWSGNTEAFF
TRBJ1-2,TRBV28,CASSSNYGYTF
TRBJ2-7,TRBV28,CASTKRGAEQYF
TRBJ2-7,TRBV7-9,CASSPPGREYEQYF
TRBJ1-4,TRBV12-3/TRBV12-4,CASSSTGEATNEKLFF
TRBJ2-1,TRBV7-3,CASSQAPGLGDEQFF
TRBJ2-1,TRBV29-1,CSGAVAGEQFF
TRBJ1-1,TRBV20-1,CSARGEQGDTEAFF
TRBJ1-6,TRBV29-1,CSVSGGYNSPLHF
TRBJ1-1,TRBV19,CASIIGGSNTEAFF
TRBJ2-3,TRBV29-1,CSARAGGSVTDTQYF
TRBJ2-1,TRBV7-8,CASSSENNEQFF
TRBJ2-2,TRBV7-3,CASSTGTGSPGELFF
TRBJ2-7,TRBV30,CAWSPGHRSSYEQYF
TRBJ2-5,TRBV20-1,CSAERGGFEETQYF
TRBJ2-7,TRBV3-1,CASSQPTSRDSEQYF
TRBJ2-1,TRBV12-3/TRBV12-4,CASRDRDLNVNEQFF